Each of the 21 T cell receptor beta chains below was sequenced from the same sample in a study of response to subunit inactivated influenza vaccine. TCRdb recomputed calls from the RT-PCR reads with MiXCR, one row per CDR3 protein. This repertoire shows about 540,000 distinct CDR3 sequences, approximately 24% found once; its top ten account for 2.5% to 3%. This same sample was also taken into another study, of T cells expressing NK-cell markers. As that report states: Synthesis of TCR beta cDNA relied on 5'RACE template switching carrying UMIs.

The sequencing here drew on CD4+ T cells sorted from PBMCs, taken roughly 12 days after vaccination. The receptors come from a man aged 45-60 years who received an inactivated influenza vaccine.

This clonotype was counted between two and nine times. The CDR3 DNA reads TGTGCCAGCAGAGAACTACAAGAGACCCAGTACTTC. This translates into CASRELQETQYF. The chain joins TRBV6-2 or TRBV6-3 to TRBJ2-5; D unresolved. This CDR3 has 12 amino acids. Germline loops: CDR1 MNHEY, CDR2 SVGEGT. V was cut by 6 bases and J by 2 bases, with 7 bases left in between.

The chain combines TRBV6-4 with TRBJ2-1; no clear D gene. Looked up from germline, CDR1 is MRHNA and CDR2 is SNTAGT. Deletions cut 2 bases from V and 11 bases from J, with 13 bases between. The CDR3 spans 13 residues. CDR3 loop: CASSDMGSTKQFF. The DNA of the CDR3 is TGTGCCAGCAGTGACATGGGTAGCACCAAGCAGTTCTTC.

This clonotype was detected many times. The chain uses TRBV25-1 and TRBJ1-1, with no clear D. Trimming took 1 base from V and 0 from J, leaving 9 bases between them. The CDR3 length is 15 residues. From germline, CDR1 is MGHDK and CDR2 SYGVNS. The CDR3 loop reads CASSEFAEMNTEAFF. The CDR3 bases are TGTGCCAGCAGTGAATTCGCTGAGATGAACACTGAAGCTTTCTTT.

This clonotype was recorded a few times. The chain combines TRBV30 with TRBJ2-5, with a possible D match to TRBD2 (7 bases). The CDR3 is 15 residues long. Germline V gene data show CDR1 as GTSNPN and CDR2 as SVGIG (reference sequence). V gave up 0 bases and J gave up 1 base, with 12 bases separating them. The CDR3 loop reads CAWSVRRGLQETQYF. In DNA form, the CDR3 reads TGTGCCTGGAGTGTACGGCGGGGGCTCCAAGAGACCCAGTACTTC.

The chain couples TRBV12-3 or TRBV12-4 to TRBJ2-1; the D call may be TRBD1 or TRBD2 (5 bases each). V was pared by 0 bases and J by 9 bases, with 9 bases between. The CDR3 runs 13 residues. The CDR3 coding sequence is TGTGCCAGCAGTTTAGCGCTGGGGGTTGAGCAGTTCTTC. Residues: CASSLALGVEQFF.

This clonotype was seen at least ten times. The chain is built from TRBV12-3 or TRBV12-4 and TRBJ2-1, with D unclear. With 6 bases removed from V and 0 bases from J, the gap between germline ends came to 15 bases. The CDR3 runs to 16 residues. CDR3 nucleotides: TGTGCCAGCAGGGGTACAAGAGCGAGCTCCTACAATGAGCAGTTCTTC. Its translation: CASRGTRASSYNEQFF.

This clonotype was seen a few times. The chain joins TRBV20-1 to TRBJ1-2, with D perhaps TRBD1 (5 bases). Trimming stripped 7 bases from V and 3 bases from J, with 9 bases between. The germline gives CDR1 DFQATT, CDR2 SNEGSKA (reference sequence). CDR3 length: 11 residues. The CDR3 is CSETGDYGYTF. The CDR3 nucleotides read TGCAGTGAAACGGGGGACTATGGCTACACCTTC.

The chain links TRBV3-1 to TRBJ2-1; D may match TRBD1 or TRBD2 (5 bases each). CDR3 length: 15 residues. V lost 4 bases, J lost 0 bases, and 10 bases lay in between. CDR1 is LGHDT, CDR2 YNNKEL, per germline (reference sequence). CDR3 region: CASSPRDVSYNEQFF. In nucleotides, the CDR3 is TGTGCCAGCAGCCCCCGGGACGTCTCCTACAATGAGCAGTTCTTC.

The gene calls are TRBV28 and TRBJ2-7; D may be TRBD1 (6 bases). Germline V gene data show CDR1 as MDHEN and CDR2 as SYDVKM. Trimming removed 5 bases at V and 3 bases at J, with 14 bases between. This CDR3 contains 14 residues. The CDR3 spells CASSHSLQGYEQYF. Written as DNA, the CDR3 is TGTGCCAGCAGTCATTCGTTACAGGGCTACGAGCAGTACTTC.

This clonotype came up a few times. The V gene is TRBV7-2, the J gene TRBJ1-1; D unresolved. This CDR3 is built from 15 residues. The V gene lost 5 bases and the J gene lost 1 base, with 14 bases spanning the gap. Looked up from germline, CDR1 is SGHTA and CDR2 is FQGNSA. The CDR3 loop is CASSRVRGTNTEAFF. The CDR3 DNA reads TGTGCCAGCAGCCGAGTTCGGGGTACGAACACTGAAGCTTTCTTT.

This clonotype was picked up a small number of times. The chain links TRBV20-1 to TRBJ2-3, with D uncertain. Trimming left V 0 bases short and J 5 bases short, with 12 bases between. There are 14 residues in the CDR3. CDR1 is DFQATT, CDR2 SNEGSKA, per germline (reference sequence). For the CDR3, the DNA is TGCAGTGCTAGAGATCTGGCGCGACAAGATACGCAGTATTTT. It is translated as CSARDLARQDTQYF.

This clonotype showed up just a few times. This rearrangement joins TRBV10-3 to TRBJ1-1; 8 positions agree with TRBD1. Trimming cost V 6 bases and J 3 bases; bases outside gene matches: 6. Germline values: CDR1 ENHRY, CDR2 SYGVKD. This CDR3 is 14 amino acids long. The CDR3 DNA follows: TGTGCCATCAGCGACAGGGGAGGAGACACTGAAGCTTTCTTT. Translated, it gives CAISDRGGDTEAFF.

The chain joins TRBV10-3 to TRBJ1-1, with D uncertain. Germline V gene sequence: CDR1 ENHRY, CDR2 SYGVKD. The CDR3 runs 14 residues. The V end was cut by 4 bases, the J end by 1 base, with 10 bases between. CDR3 bases: TGTGCCATCAGTGGGTCCAGCCAGAACACTGAAGCTTTCTTT. It specifies CAISGSSQNTEAFF.

V usage is TRBV5-1 and J usage is TRBJ2-3; perhaps TRBD2 as D (6 bases). The V end was cut by 4 bases, the J end by 2 bases, with 17 bases between. Germline loops: CDR1 SGHRS, CDR2 YFSETQ. The CDR3 extends over 16 amino acids. The chain's CDR3 is CASSRTGLPNTDTQYF. The CDR3 DNA reads TGCGCCAGCAGCCGGACGGGACTCCCCAACACAGATACGCAGTATTTT. Drawing the rest from reference TRBV5-1 and TRBJ2-3, the complete variable domain is KAGVTQTPRYLIKTRGQQVTLSCSPISGHRSVSWYQQTPGQGLQFLFEYFSETQRNKGNFPGRFSGRQFSNSRSEMNVSTLELGDSALYLCASSRTGLPNTDTQYFGPGTRLTVL.

The chain uses TRBV7-2 and TRBJ1-5, with 9 bases fitting TRBD1. From germline, CDR1 is SGHTA and CDR2 FQGNSA. V dropped 1 base and J dropped 3; count of bases not matched to a gene: 4. The CDR3 has 16 residues. The CDR3 sequence: CASSLVGTGFNQPQHF. CDR3 sequence (DNA): TGTGCCAGCAGCTTAGTTGGGACAGGGTTCAATCAGCCCCAGCATTTT.

This clonotype was detected only a few times. V and J are TRBV7-2 and TRBJ2-5, with D unresolved. Looked up from germline, CDR1 is SGHTA and CDR2 is FQGNSA. Trimming shortened V by 4 bases and J by 10 bases, and 13 bases separated the two germline ends. CDR3 size: 12 residues. In DNA form, the CDR3 reads TGTGCCAGCAGCTCGCCCCCCCTGGACCAGTACTTC. It encodes CASSSPPLDQYF. The full variable domain, in which reference TRBV7-2 and TRBJ2-5 provide the parts outside the CDR3, is GAGVSQSPSNKVTEKGKDVELRCDPISGHTALYWYRQSLGQGLEFLIYFQGNSAPDKSGLPSDRFSAERTGGSVSTLTIQRTQQEDSAVYLCASSSPPLDQYFGPGTRLLVL.

This clonotype was counted a few times. The gene calls are TRBV5-1 and TRBJ2-5, with 10 bases that match TRBD2. CDR3 size: 15 residues. Germline CDR1 is SGHRS and CDR2 is YFSETQ. The V segment lost 3 bases and the J segment 4 bases; nucleotides outside the gene matches: 6. This CDR3 reads CASSSYSGRGETQYF. CDR3 DNA sequence: TGCGCCAGCAGCTCGTACAGCGGGAGGGGAGAGACCCAGTACTTC. Combining the CDR3 with reference TRBV5-1 and TRBJ2-5 gives the whole variable domain KAGVTQTPRYLIKTRGQQVTLSCSPISGHRSVSWYQQTPGQGLQFLFEYFSETQRNKGNFPGRFSGRQFSNSRSEMNVSTLELGDSALYLCASSSYSGRGETQYFGPGTRLLVL.

Here the CDR3 reads CASSLDRLLEPLAKNIQYF. In DNA, the CDR3 is TGCGCCAGCAGCTTGGATCGGTTACTGGAGCCCCTAGCCAAAAACATTCAGTACTTC. The rearrangement links TRBV5-1 to TRBJ2-4; D unresolved. Germline V gene lookup returns CDR1 SGHRS and CDR2 YFSETQ. There are 19 residues in the CDR3. V lost 0 bases and J 0 bases, leaving 19 bases between the germline ends.

This clonotype was seen repeatedly, ten times or more. V and J are TRBV6-2 or TRBV6-3 and TRBJ1-5, with no clear D. Germline CDR1 reads MNHEY; CDR2 reads SVGEGT. The CDR3 totals 16 residues. Trimming shortened V by 2 bases and J by 6 bases, and 17 bases separated the two germline ends. The CDR3 DNA reads as TGTGCCAGCAGTTACCGACGGGGTGGAGCCCCTCAGCCCCAGCATTTT. This sequence encodes CASSYRRGGAPQPQHF.

Only a few counts were recorded for this clonotype. V gene TRBV6-4 combines with J gene TRBJ2-5, with 12 bases that match TRBD2. CDR3 length: 18 residues. V was clipped by 6 bases and J by 5 bases; unmatched bases: 16. Germline V CDR1 and CDR2: MRHNA, SNTAGT. The CDR3 region is CASSLTSGSLFSAETQYF. CDR3 nucleotide sequence: TGTGCCAGCAGCCTGACTAGCGGGAGTTTGTTCTCGGCGGAGACCCAGTACTTC.

V usage is TRBV5-1 and J usage is TRBJ2-5; no definite D call. The CDR3 covers 14 residues. Trimming pared 2 bases from V and 3 bases from J, leaving 11 bases between. Germline CDR1 and CDR2: SGHRS and YFSETQ. CDR3 nucleotide sequence: TGCGCCAGCAGCTTCCAACCATCTAAAGAGACCCAGTACTTC. The encoded protein is CASSFQPSKETQYF.